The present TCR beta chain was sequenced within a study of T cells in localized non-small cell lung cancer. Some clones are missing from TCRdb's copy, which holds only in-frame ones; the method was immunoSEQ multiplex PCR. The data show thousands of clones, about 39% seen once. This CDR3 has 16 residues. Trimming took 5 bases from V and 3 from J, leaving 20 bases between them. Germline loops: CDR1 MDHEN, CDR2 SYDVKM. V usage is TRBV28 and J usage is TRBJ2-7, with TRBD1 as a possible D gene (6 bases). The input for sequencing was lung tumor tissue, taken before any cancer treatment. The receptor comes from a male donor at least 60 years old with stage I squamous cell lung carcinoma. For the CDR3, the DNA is TGTGCCAGCAGTGTGCGCGTTTGGACAGAGGGCTACGAGCAGTACTTC. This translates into CASSVRVWTEGYEQYF.